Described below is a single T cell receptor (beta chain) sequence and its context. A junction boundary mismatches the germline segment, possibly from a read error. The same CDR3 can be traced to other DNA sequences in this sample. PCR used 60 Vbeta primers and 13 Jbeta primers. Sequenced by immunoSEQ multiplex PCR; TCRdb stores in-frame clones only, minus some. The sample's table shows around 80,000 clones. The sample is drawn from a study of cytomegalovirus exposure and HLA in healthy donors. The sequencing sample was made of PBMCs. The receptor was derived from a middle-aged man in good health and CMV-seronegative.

DNA of the CDR3: TGTGCCAGCAGCTCCGACACTGGGGAGCTGTTTTTT. Amino acid sequence: CASSSDTGELFF. The V and J genes are TRBV7-2 and TRBJ2-2, with D uncertain. CDR1 and CDR2 (germline): SGHTA, FQGNSA. The CDR3 length is 12 residues.